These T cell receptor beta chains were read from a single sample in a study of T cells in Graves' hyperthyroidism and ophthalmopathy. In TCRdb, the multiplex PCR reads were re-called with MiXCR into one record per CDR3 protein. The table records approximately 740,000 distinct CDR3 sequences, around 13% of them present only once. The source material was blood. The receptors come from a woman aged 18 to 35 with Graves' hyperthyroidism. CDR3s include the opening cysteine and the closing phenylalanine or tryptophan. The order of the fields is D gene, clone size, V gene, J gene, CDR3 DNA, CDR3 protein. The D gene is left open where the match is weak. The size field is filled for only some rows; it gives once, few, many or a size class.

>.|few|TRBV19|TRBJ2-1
TGTGCCAGTAGCCTGGGGTCCCATCAGTTCTTC
CASSLGSHQFF
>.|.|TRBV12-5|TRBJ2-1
TGTGCTAGTGGTTTGGGGGGAGCCAATGAGCAGTTCTTC
CASGLGGANEQFF
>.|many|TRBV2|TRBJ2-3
TGTGCCAGCAGTGAAGGGGTTAGCACAGATACGCAGTATTTT
CASSEGVSTDTQYF
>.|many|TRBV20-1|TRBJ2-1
TGCAGTGCTACTCTGCTTGACCCTAGGGCCTACAATGAGCAGTTCTTC
CSATLLDPRAYNEQFF
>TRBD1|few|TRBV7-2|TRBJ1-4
TGTGCCAGCAGCCCCCAGGGCAGGGGGCAAAGGGAAAAACTGTTTTTT
CASSPQGRGQREKLFF
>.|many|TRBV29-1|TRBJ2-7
TGCAGCGTTCGCCGGTTCGGAACCTACGAGCAGTACTTC
CSVRRFGTYEQYF
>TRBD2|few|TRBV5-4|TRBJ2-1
TGTGCCAGCAGCCCCGGGACTAGCGGGAGAAGGAATGAGCAGTTCTTC
CASSPGTSGRRNEQFF
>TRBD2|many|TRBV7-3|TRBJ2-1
TGTGCCAGCAGCTTAATGGGCTCTAGCGGGAGGGAACGGCAGTTCTTC
CASSLMGSSGRERQFF
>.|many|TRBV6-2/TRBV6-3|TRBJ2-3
TGTGCCAGCAGAATTGGGCATACGCAGTATTTT
CASRIGHTQYF
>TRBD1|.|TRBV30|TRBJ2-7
TGTGCCTGGAGAAGTTCAGGGGGCTACGAGCAGTACTTC
CAWRSSGGYEQYF
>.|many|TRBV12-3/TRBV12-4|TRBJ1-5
TGTGCCAGCAGTTTAGGGGGGGACTATCAGCCCCAGCATTTT
CASSLGGDYQPQHF
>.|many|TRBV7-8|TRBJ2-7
TGTGCCAGCAGCTTTACGGGGCGATCTAATGAGCAGTACTTC
CASSFTGRSNEQYF
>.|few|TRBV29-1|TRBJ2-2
TGCAGCGTTGCTGGCGGGCTGAACACCGGGGAGCTGTTTTTT
CSVAGGLNTGELFF
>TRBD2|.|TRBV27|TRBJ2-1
TGTGCCAGCAGTTTAGAGGCGGGAGTTCTCAATGAGCAGTTCTTC
CASSLEAGVLNEQFF
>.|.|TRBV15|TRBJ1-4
TGTGCCACCAGAGAAAGGGGGGGAGGAAAACTGTTTTTT
CATRERGGGKLFF
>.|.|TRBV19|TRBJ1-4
TGTGCCAGTAGTATAGGGGCTGGGAATGAAAAACTGTTTTTT
CASSIGAGNEKLFF
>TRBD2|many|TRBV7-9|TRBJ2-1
TGTGCCAGCAGGGATACTAGCGGGAGGGCCGACTACAATGAGCAGTTCTTC
CASRDTSGRADYNEQFF
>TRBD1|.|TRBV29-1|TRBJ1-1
TGCAGCGTTGACCCAGGGGGGGGGGCCGGCACTTTCTTT
CSVDPGGGAGTFF